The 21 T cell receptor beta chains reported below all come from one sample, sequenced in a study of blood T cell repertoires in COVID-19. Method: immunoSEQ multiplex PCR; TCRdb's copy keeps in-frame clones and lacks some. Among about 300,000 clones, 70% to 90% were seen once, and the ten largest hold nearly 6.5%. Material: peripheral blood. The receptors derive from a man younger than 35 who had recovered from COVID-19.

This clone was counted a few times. In DNA, the CDR3 is TGTGCCAGCAGCTCTGCAGAGCGCCGGGCCTACGAGCAGTACTTC. Its translation: CASSSAERRAYEQYF. V and J are TRBV7-9 and TRBJ2-7, with D uncertain. This CDR3 is 15 amino acids long. V lost 4 bases and J 2 bases, leaving 15 bases between the germline ends. Looked up from germline, CDR1 is SEHNR and CDR2 is FQNEAQ (reference sequence).

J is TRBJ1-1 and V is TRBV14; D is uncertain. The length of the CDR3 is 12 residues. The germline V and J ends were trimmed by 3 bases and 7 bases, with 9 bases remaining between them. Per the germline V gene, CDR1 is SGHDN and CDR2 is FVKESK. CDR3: CASSQGRVEAFF. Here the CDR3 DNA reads TGTGCCAGCAGCCAGGGGAGAGTTGAAGCTTTCTTT. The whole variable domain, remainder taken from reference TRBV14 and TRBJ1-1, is EAGVTQFPSHSVIEKGQTVTLRCDPISGHDNLYWYRRVMGKEIKFLLHFVKESKQDESGMPNNRFLAERTGGTYSTLKVQPAELEDSGVYFCASSQGRVEAFFGQGTRLTVV.

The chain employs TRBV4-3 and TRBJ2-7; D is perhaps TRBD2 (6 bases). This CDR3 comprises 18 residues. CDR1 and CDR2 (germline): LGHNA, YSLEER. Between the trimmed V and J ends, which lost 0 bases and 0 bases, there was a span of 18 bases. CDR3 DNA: TGCGCCAGCAGCCAAGATCCCCTTACTAGCTCTATCTCCTACGAGCAGTACTTC. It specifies CASSQDPLTSSISYEQYF.

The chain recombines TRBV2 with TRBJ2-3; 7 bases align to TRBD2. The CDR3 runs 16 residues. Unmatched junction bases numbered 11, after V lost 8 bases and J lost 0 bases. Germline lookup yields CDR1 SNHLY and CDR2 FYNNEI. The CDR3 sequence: CASGGGSYVSTDTQYF. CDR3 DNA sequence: TGTGCCAGCGGGGGGGGGTCTTATGTGAGCACAGATACGCAGTATTTT.

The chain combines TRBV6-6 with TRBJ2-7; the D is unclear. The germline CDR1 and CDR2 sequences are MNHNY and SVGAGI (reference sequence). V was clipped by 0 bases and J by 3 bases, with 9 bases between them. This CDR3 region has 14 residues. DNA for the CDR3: TGTGCCAGCAGTTACTCGCCAGTTGTCTACGAGCAGTACTTC. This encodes CASSYSPVVYEQYF.

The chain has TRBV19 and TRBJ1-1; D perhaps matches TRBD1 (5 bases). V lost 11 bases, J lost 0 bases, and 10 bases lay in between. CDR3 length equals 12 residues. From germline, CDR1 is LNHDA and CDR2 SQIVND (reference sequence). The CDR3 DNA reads TGTGCCGCCGACAGCATGAACACTGAAGCTTTCTTT. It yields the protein CAADSMNTEAFF.

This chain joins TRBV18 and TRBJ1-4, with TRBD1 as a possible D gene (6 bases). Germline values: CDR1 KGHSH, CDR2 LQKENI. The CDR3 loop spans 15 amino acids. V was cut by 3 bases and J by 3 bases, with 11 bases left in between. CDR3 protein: CASSPHREPNEKLFF. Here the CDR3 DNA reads TGTGCCAGCTCACCCCACAGGGAGCCTAATGAAAAACTGTTTTTT.

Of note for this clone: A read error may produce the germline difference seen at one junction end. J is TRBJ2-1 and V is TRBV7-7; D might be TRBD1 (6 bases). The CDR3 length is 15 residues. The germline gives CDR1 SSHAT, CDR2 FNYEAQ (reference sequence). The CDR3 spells CASSLEWTAYNEQFF. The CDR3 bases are TGTGCTAGCAGCCTAGAGTGGACAGCCTACAATGAGCAGTTCTTC.

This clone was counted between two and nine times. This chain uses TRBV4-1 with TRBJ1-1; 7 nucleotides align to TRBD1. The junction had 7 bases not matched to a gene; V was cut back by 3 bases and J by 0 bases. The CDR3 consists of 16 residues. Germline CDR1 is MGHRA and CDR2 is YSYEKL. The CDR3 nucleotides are TGCGCCAGCAGCCATGGGACAGCGACGATGAACACTGAAGCTTTCTTT. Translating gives CASSHGTATMNTEAFF.

The CDR3 is CASSVEGTSSYEQYF. The DNA of the CDR3 is TGTGCCAGCAGCGTAGAAGGGACTAGTTCCTACGAGCAGTACTTC. V and J are TRBV9 and TRBJ2-7, with TRBD2 matching 8 bases. Germline values: CDR1 SGDLS, CDR2 YYNGEE. The CDR3 length is 15 residues. V lost 0 bases to trimming and J lost 1 base; unmatched junction nucleotides: 3.

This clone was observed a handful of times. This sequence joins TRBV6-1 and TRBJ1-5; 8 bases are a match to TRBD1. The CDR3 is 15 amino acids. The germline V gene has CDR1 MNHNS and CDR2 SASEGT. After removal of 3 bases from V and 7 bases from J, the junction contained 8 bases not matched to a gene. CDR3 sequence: CASSEGQALGQPQHF. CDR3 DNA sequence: TGTGCCAGCAGTGAGGGACAGGCTCTTGGGCAGCCCCAGCATTTT.

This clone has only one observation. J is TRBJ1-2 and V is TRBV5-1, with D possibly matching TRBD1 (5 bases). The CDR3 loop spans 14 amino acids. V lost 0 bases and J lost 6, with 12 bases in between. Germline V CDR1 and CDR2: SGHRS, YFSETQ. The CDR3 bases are TGCGCCAGCAGCTTGGCGGACACTGCTGATGGCTACACCTTC. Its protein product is CASSLADTADGYTF. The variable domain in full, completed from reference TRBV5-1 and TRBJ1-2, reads KAGVTQTPRYLIKTRGQQVTLSCSPISGHRSVSWYQQTPGQGLQFLFEYFSETQRNKGNFPGRFSGRQFSNSRSEMNVSTLELGDSALYLCASSLADTADGYTFGSGTRLTVV.

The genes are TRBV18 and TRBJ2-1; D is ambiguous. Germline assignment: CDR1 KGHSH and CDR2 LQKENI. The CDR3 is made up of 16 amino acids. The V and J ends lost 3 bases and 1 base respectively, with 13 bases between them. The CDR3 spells CASSPPAGASYNEQFF. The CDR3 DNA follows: TGTGCCAGCTCACCTCCGGCCGGAGCTTCCTACAATGAGCAGTTCTTC.

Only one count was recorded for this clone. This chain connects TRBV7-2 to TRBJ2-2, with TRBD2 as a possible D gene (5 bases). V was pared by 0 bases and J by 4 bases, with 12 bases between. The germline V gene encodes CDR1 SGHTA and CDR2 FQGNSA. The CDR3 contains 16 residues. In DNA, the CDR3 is TGTGCCAGCAGCTTAGCGGACGGGGTGCCCACCGGGGAGCTGTTTTTT. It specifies CASSLADGVPTGELFF.

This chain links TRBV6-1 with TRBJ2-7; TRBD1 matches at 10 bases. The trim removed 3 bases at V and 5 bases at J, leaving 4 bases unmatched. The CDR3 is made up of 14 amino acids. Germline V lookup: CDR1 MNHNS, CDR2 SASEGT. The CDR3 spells CASSDGTGANEQYF. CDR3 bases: TGTGCCAGCAGTGACGGGACAGGGGCCAACGAGCAGTACTTC.

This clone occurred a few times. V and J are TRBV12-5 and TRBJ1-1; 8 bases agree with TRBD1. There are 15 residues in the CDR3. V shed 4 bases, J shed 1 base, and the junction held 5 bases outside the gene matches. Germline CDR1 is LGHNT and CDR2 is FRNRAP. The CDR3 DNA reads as TGTGCTAGTGGTTCACCGGACAGGGAGAACACTGAAGCTTTCTTT. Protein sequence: CASGSPDRENTEAFF.

CDR3 DNA: TGTGCCAGCAGCTTAGCACTTACAGGGGGAGAAAAACTGTTTTTT. It specifies CASSLALTGGEKLFF. This chain links TRBV7-9 with TRBJ1-4; TRBD1 matches at 8 bases. The junction had 5 bases not matched to a gene; V was cut back by 0 bases and J by 8 bases. Germline V gene sequence: CDR1 SEHNR, CDR2 FQNEAQ (reference sequence). This CDR3 comprises 15 residues.

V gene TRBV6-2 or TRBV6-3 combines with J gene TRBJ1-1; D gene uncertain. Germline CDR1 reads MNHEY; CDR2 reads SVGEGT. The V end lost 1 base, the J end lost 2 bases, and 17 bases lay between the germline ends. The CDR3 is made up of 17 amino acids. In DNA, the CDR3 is TGTGCCAGCAGTTACTTCACCCTAAGGCAGGTAAACACTGAAGCTTTCTTT. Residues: CASSYFTLRQVNTEAFF.

CDR3 sequence reads: CASSYGTSGRASDTQYF. Here the CDR3 DNA reads TGCGCCAGCAGCTACGGGACTAGCGGGAGGGCGTCGGATACGCAGTATTTT. This rearrangement joins TRBV5-1 to TRBJ2-3; the match to TRBD2 covers 16 bases. V shed 3 bases and J 6 bases; nucleotides not matched to a gene: 7. CDR3 length: 17 amino acids. Germline assignment: CDR1 SGHRS and CDR2 YFSETQ.

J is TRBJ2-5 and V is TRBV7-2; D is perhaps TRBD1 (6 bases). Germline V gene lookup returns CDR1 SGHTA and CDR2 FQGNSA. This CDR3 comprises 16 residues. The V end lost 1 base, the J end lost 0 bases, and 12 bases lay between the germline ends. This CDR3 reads CASSLGWTEYQETQYF. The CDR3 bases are TGTGCCAGCAGCTTAGGATGGACAGAGTACCAAGAGACCCAGTACTTC.

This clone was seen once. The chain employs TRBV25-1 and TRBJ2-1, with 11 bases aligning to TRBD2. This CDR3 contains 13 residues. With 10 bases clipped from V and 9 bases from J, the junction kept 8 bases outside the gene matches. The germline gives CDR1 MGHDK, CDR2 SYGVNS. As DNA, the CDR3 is TGTGCCATCTCTATAGCGGGAGGGATTGAGCAGTTCTTC. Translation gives CAISIAGGIEQFF.